A selection of T cell receptor beta chains follows, all from one sample in a study of CD8 T cells in Susac syndrome. TCRdb reanalysed the immunoSEQ multiplex PCR reads using MiXCR and keeps one entry per CDR3 protein. The data contain 73,000 or so distinct CDR3 sequences, about 95% of them singletons. The specimen was CD8+ T cells from PBMCs. The receptors were sampled from a human donor with multiple sclerosis. CDR3s include the opening cysteine and the closing phenylalanine or tryptophan. The D gene is left open where the match is weak. Rows give clone size only sometimes, using once, few, many, or a class for an expanded clone.

11,once,TRBV5-8,TRBJ1-5,NA,TGTGCCAGCAGCTTGGGTCAGCCCCAGCATTTT,CASSLGQPQHF
14,once,TRBV6-6,TRBJ2-2,NA,TGTGCCAGCAATTCCAGGGGAGGCACCGGGGAGCTGTTTTTT,CASNSRGGTGELFF
16,NA,TRBV5-1,TRBJ1-2,TRBD1,TGCGCCAGCAGCTTGGATTCAGGGGGTTTTTCCCCTGGCTACACCTTC,CASSLDSGGFSPGYTF
16,NA,TRBV7-8,TRBJ2-5,TRBD1,TGTGCCAGCAGCTTAGTGCGGACAGGGCCCAAAGAGACCCAGTACTTC,CASSLVRTGPKETQYF
15,NA,TRBV5-1,TRBJ2-2,NA,TGCGCCAGCAGCTTCGGGCAGGGCAACACCGGGGAGCTGTTTTTT,CASSFGQGNTGELFF
11,NA,TRBV7-9,TRBJ2-7,NA,TGTGCCAGCTCGCCAGGCCACGAGCAGTACTTC,CASSPGHEQYF
14,NA,TRBV4-1,TRBJ1-1,NA,TGCGCCAGCAGCCATCCTTTGGAGGGCACTGAAGCTTTCTTT,CASSHPLEGTEAFF
16,NA,TRBV5-4,TRBJ2-1,TRBD1,TGTGCCAGCAGCTTGGCAGGGACAGGGGACTACAATGAGCAGTTCTTC,CASSLAGTGDYNEQFF
18,NA,TRBV5-1,TRBJ2-3,TRBD2,TGCGCCAGCAGCTTTCGAGCGGGAGGGCCTTCAAGGACAGATACGCAGTATTTT,CASSFRAGGPSRTDTQYF
13,NA,TRBV5-5,TRBJ2-1,NA,TGTGCCAGCAGCCCTCCATGCGGGAATGAGCAGTTCTTC,CASSPPCGNEQFF
17,NA,TRBV5-4,TRBJ2-2,NA,TGTGCCAGCAGCCGTGGGCCCGGACAGATCCTCCCCGGGGAGCTGTTTTTT,CASSRGPGQILPGELFF
14,NA,TRBV9,TRBJ2-2,TRBD1,TGTGCCAGCAGCGGACAGGGAGAGGCCGGGGAGCTGTTTTTT,CASSGQGEAGELFF
13,NA,TRBV27,TRBJ2-7,NA,TGTGCCAGCAGTTTACGGGACTCCTACGAGCAGTACTTC,CASSLRDSYEQYF
15,NA,TRBV27,TRBJ1-2,TRBD1,TGTGCCAGCAGTCTCTCACAGGGGGCTAACTATGGCTACACCTTC,CASSLSQGANYGYTF
14,NA,TRBV29-1,TRBJ2-1,TRBD2,TGCAGCGAGGCCCCGGGACTAGCGGGAAATGAGCAGTTCTTC,CSEAPGLAGNEQFF
11,NA,TRBV4-1,TRBJ2-1,NA,TGCGCCAGCAGCCAAGAGAATGAGCAGTTCTTC,CASSQENEQFF
13,NA,TRBV4-1,TRBJ2-7,NA,TGCGCCAGCAGCCAAGAAGGGGCGGGCGAGCAGTACTTC,CASSQEGAGEQYF
14,NA,TRBV5-6,TRBJ2-7,NA,TGTGCCAGCAGTCCCGCCCAATTCGGGGTGGAGCAGTACTTC,CASSPAQFGVEQYF
13,NA,TRBV19,TRBJ2-7,NA,TGTGCCAGTAGTCATGACAGCTCCTACGAGCAGTACTTC,CASSHDSSYEQYF
17,NA,TRBV10-2,TRBJ2-1,TRBD2,TGCGCCAGCAGTGAGCCCGTAGTAGCGGGAGGAGAAAATGAGCAGTTCTTC,CASSEPVVAGGENEQFF
17,NA,TRBV6-5,TRBJ1-2,TRBD1,TGTGCCAGCAGTTACTCGGGGACAGGGGGGGCTATCTATGGCTACACCTTC,CASSYSGTGGAIYGYTF
14,NA,TRBV7-9,TRBJ2-7,TRBD1,TGTGCCAGCAGCTTAGAGGGGGCCACCTACGAGCAGTACTTC,CASSLEGATYEQYF
14,NA,TRBV10-2,TRBJ1-5,TRBD1,TGCGCCTGCTCCGGACAGGGCAGCGGGCAGCCCCAGCATTTT,CACSGQGSGQPQHF
16,NA,TRBV18,TRBJ2-7,TRBD1,TGTGCCAGCTCACCGGGGACAGGGGGTTTAATCTACGAGCAGTACTTC,CASSPGTGGLIYEQYF
16,NA,TRBV12-3/TRBV12-4,TRBJ2-7,TRBD1,TGTGCCAGCAGTTTACCTCCGTGGACAGGCAAATACGAGCAGTACTTC,CASSLPPWTGKYEQYF
16,NA,TRBV7-9,TRBJ2-1,NA,TGTGCCAGCAGCTTAGTCCCAGGGACTCCCCACAATGAGCAGTTCTTC,CASSLVPGTPHNEQFF
15,NA,TRBV30,TRBJ2-3,TRBD1,TGTGCCTGGAGTGACGGACAGGGGCACACAGATACGCAGTATTTT,CAWSDGQGHTDTQYF
16,NA,TRBV4-1,TRBJ1-2,NA,TGCGCCAGCAGCCAAGACGACTATTCAGCTAACTATGGCTACACCTTC,CASSQDDYSANYGYTF
15,NA,TRBV3-1,TRBJ1-6,TRBD1,TGTGCCAGCAGCCCCGACAGGGGATTCGATTCACCCCTCCACTTT,CASSPDRGFDSPLHF
13,once,TRBV20-1,TRBJ1-1,NA,TGCAGTGCTAGGGGGTTAAGGGGGACTGAAGCTTTCTTT,CSARGLRGTEAFF
15,few,TRBV7-9,TRBJ2-1,TRBD1,TGTGCCAGCAGCCCCGACAGGGGGCTATACAATGAGCAGTTCTTC,CASSPDRGLYNEQFF
15,NA,TRBV7-2,TRBJ2-7,NA,TGTGCCAGCAGCTTAGTTGGGAGCGCCTCCTACGAGCAGTACTTC,CASSLVGSASYEQYF
18,once,TRBV13,TRBJ2-3,TRBD2,TGTGCCAGCAGTCAGGGACTAGCGGATCTCTCTTACACAGATACGCAGTATTTT,CASSQGLADLSYTDTQYF
16,NA,TRBV23-1,TRBJ1-5,NA,TGCGCCAGCAGTCAATCATTTAGGACCGAGAACCAGCCCCAGCATTTT,CASSQSFRTENQPQHF
14,NA,TRBV15,TRBJ2-1,TRBD1,TGTGCCACCGCAGGACAGGGCTCGAACAATGAGCAGTTCTTC,CATAGQGSNNEQFF
15,NA,TRBV6-5,TRBJ1-2,NA,TGTGCCAGCAGTTATTCCATCGACACTTCGACTGGCTACACCTTC,CASSYSIDTSTGYTF
12,NA,TRBV20-1,TRBJ1-5,NA,TGCAGTGCTAGCCCCGCCGGGCAGCCCCAGCATTTT,CSASPAGQPQHF
15,NA,TRBV6-1,TRBJ1-5,NA,TGTGCCTCCACGATAGGTGGATATAGCAATCAGCCCCAGCATTTT,CASTIGGYSNQPQHF
16,NA,TRBV27,TRBJ2-7,TRBD2,TGTGCCAGCAGTTTATCGTATGGGAGGGCTCCATACGAGCAGTACTTC,CASSLSYGRAPYEQYF
15,once,TRBV27,TRBJ1-1,NA,TGTGCCAGCAGTTTCGGAGTGCCTGGGAACACTGAAGCTTTCTTT,CASSFGVPGNTEAFF
15,NA,TRBV4-3,TRBJ2-7,NA,TGCGCCAGCAGCCAAGATTCAGGGACAACCTACGAGCAGTACTTC,CASSQDSGTTYEQYF
12,NA,TRBV6-5,TRBJ2-3,NA,TGTGCCAGCAGTTACGGAACAGATACGCAGTATTTT,CASSYGTDTQYF
14,once,TRBV10-3,TRBJ2-5,TRBD1,TGTGCCATCAAAGCCCCGGGACAGCAAGAGACCCAGTACTTC,CAIKAPGQQETQYF
17,NA,TRBV29-1,TRBJ1-1,NA,TGCAGCGTTGAAAGTAGGTGGGCCCCCACCTATAACACTGAAGCTTTCTTT,CSVESRWAPTYNTEAFF
19,NA,TRBV9,TRBJ2-5,TRBD2,TGTGCCAGCAGCGTAGCTGTACTAGCGGGAGAATATGGTAGAGAGACCCAGTACTTC,CASSVAVLAGEYGRETQYF
20,NA,TRBV6-5,TRBJ2-5,NA,TGTGCCAGCAGTTACCCCGGTATCCCTCGGGGCCCCCGCGCACAAGAGACCCAGTACTTC,CASSYPGIPRGPRAQETQYF
13,NA,TRBV27,TRBJ1-1,NA,TGTGCCAGCAGGGCGCTATCAGGCCCGGAAGCTTTCTTT,CASRALSGPEAFF
13,NA,TRBV4-1,TRBJ2-7,NA,TGCGCCAGCAGCCCAAGGGCAGGCTACGAGCAGTACTTC,CASSPRAGYEQYF
19,NA,TRBV4-1,TRBJ2-1,NA,TGCGCCAGCAGCCAAGATCTCCCGGGTAGCGGTGGCTCCTACAATGAGCAGTTCTTC,CASSQDLPGSGGSYNEQFF
13,NA,TRBV29-1,TRBJ1-2,NA,TGCAGCGTTGAAGCTGAGATGGACTATGGCTACACCTTC,CSVEAEMDYGYTF
15,NA,TRBV19,TRBJ2-7,NA,TGTGCCAGTAGTATAGATCGGGGGCGCCAGGACGAGCAGTACTTC,CASSIDRGRQDEQYF
18,NA,TRBV7-9,TRBJ2-7,TRBD1,TGTGCCAGCAGCAGCCGGGACAGGGGGCGAGGGGTGGCCTACGAGCAGTACTTC,CASSSRDRGRGVAYEQYF
15,NA,TRBV7-9,TRBJ2-1,NA,TGTGCCAGCAGCTCGGGACTGGCCCAGGGGGGTGAGCAGTTCTTC,CASSSGLAQGGEQFF
12,NA,TRBV5-6,TRBJ1-2,NA,TGTGCCAGCAGCTGGAGGGGCAAAGGCTACACCTTC,CASSWRGKGYTF
13,NA,TRBV3-1,TRBJ2-5,NA,TGTGCCAGCAGCCAAGATATAAGGGAGACCCAGTACTTC,CASSQDIRETQYF
14,NA,TRBV12-3/TRBV12-4,TRBJ1-1,NA,TGTGCCAGCAGTCCCCTGGACGGTAACACTGAAGCTTTCTTT,CASSPLDGNTEAFF
13,NA,TRBV14,TRBJ2-7,NA,TGTGCCAGCAGCCAAGTGGTCATGGGCGAGCAGTACTTC,CASSQVVMGEQYF
14,NA,TRBV5-1,TRBJ2-7,NA,TGCGCCAGCAGCTTGGCCCAGGCCGGGGAGGAGCAGTACTTC,CASSLAQAGEEQYF
13,NA,TRBV12-3/TRBV12-4,TRBJ2-5,TRBD1,TGTGCCAGCAGAGACAGGGCGGGAGAGACCCAGTACTTC,CASRDRAGETQYF
14,NA,TRBV7-9,TRBJ1-2,TRBD1,TGTGCCAGCACGACAGGGGCCACTAACTATGGCTACACCTTC,CASTTGATNYGYTF